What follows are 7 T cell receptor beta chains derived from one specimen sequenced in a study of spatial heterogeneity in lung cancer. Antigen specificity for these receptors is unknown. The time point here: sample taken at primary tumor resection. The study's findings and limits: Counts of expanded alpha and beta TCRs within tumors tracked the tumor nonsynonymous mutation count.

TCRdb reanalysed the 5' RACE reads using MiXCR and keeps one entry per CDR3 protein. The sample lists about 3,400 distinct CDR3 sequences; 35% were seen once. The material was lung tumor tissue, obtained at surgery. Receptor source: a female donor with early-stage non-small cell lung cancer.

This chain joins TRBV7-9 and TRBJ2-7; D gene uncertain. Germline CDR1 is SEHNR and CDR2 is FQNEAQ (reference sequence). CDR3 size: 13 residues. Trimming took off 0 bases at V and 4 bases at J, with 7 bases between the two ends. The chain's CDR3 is CASSLAPRYEQYF. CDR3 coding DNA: TGTGCCAGCAGCTTAGCCCCAAGATACGAGCAGTACTTC.

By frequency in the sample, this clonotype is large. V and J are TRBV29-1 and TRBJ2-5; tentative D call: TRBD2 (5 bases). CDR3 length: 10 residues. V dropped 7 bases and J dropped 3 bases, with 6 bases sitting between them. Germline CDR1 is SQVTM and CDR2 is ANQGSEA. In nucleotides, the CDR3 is TGCAGCGGAGCGGAAGAGACCCAGTACTTC. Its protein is CSGAEETQYF.

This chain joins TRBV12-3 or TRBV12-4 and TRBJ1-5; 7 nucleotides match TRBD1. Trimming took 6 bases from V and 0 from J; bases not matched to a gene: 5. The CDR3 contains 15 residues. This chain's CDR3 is CASSYQGVSNQPQHF. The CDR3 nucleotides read TGTGCCAGCAGCTACCAGGGGGTTAGCAATCAGCCCCAGCATTTT.

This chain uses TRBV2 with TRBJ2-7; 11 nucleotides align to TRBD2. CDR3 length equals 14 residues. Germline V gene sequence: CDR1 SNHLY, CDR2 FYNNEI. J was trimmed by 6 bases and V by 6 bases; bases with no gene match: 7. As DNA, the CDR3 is TGTGCCAGCAGGACGACTAGCGGGATGGTCGAGCAGTACTTC. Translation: CASRTTSGMVEQYF.

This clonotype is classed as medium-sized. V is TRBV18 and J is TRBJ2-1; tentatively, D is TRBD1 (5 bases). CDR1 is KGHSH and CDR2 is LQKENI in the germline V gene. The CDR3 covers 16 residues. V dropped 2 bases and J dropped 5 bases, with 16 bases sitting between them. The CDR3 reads CASSPVPGAANNEQFF. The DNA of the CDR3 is TGTGCCAGCTCACCAGTTCCTGGGGCAGCGAACAATGAGCAGTTCTTC.

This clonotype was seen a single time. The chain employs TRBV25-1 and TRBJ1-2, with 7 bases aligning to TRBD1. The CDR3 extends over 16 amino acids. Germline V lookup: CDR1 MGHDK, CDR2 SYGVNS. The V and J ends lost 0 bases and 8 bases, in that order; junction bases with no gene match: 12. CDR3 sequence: CASSEYGGGGADGYTF. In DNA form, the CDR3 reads TGTGCCAGCAGTGAATACGGTGGAGGGGGCGCGGACGGCTACACCTTC.

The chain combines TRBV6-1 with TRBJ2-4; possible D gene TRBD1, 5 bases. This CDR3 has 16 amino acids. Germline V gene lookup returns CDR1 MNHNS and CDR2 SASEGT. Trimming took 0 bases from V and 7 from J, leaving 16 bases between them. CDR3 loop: CASSEALGVGANIQYF. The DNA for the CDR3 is TGTGCCAGCAGTGAAGCGCTAGGGGTAGGGGCCAACATTCAGTACTTC.